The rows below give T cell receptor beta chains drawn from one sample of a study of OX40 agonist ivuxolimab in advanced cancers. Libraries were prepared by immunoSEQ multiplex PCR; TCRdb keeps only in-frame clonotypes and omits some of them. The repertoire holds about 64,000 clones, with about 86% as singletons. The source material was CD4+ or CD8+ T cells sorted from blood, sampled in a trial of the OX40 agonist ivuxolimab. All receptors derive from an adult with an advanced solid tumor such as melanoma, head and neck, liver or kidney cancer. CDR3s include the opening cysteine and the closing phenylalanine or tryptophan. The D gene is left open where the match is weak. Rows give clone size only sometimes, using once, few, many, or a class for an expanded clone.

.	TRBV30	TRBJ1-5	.	CAWSARGRNQPQHF	TGTGCCTGGAGCGCCAGGGGACGCAATCAGCCCCAGCATTTT
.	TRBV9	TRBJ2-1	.	CASSVPGGNEQFF	TGTGCCAGCAGCGTGCCCGGAGGCAATGAGCAGTTCTTC
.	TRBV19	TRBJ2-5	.	CASSIDSSQETQYF	TGTGCCAGTAGTATAGACAGCAGCCAAGAGACCCAGTACTTC
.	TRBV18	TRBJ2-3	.	CASSTQKADTQYF	TGTGCCAGCTCAACACAAAAGGCAGATACGCAGTATTTT
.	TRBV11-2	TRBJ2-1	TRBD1	CASSFRGHEQFF	TGTGCCAGCAGCTTCAGGGGGCATGAGCAGTTCTTC
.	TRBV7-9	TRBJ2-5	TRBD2	CASSLVAGGLETQYF	TGTGCCAGCAGCTTAGTGGCGGGAGGACTAGAGACCCAGTACTTC
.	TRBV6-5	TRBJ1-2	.	CASFRGGYGYTF	TGTGCCAGCTTCAGGGGCGGCTATGGCTACACCTTC
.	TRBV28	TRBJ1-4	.	CASSLSNEKLFF	TGTGCCAGCAGTTTAAGTAATGAAAAACTGTTTTTT
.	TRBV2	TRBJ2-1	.	CASSEAWGYNEQFF	TGTGCCAGCAGTGAAGCTTGGGGCTACAATGAGCAGTTCTTC
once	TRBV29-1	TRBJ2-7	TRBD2	CSEPVIGTSGEVSYEQYF	TGCAGCGAGCCCGTGATTGGGACTAGCGGGGAGGTCTCCTACGAGCAGTACTTC
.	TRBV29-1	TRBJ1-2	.	CSVEAFTGNGYTF	TGCAGCGTTGAGGCTTTCACGGGGAATGGCTACACCTTC
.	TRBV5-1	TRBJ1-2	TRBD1	CASSLGDRNYGYTF	TGCGCCAGCAGCTTGGGGGACAGGAACTATGGCTACACCTTC
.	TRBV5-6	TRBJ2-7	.	CASSTRGGSYEQYF	TGTGCCAGCAGCACAAGAGGTGGTAGCTACGAGCAGTACTTC
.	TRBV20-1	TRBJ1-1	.	CSGISNTEAFF	TGCAGTGGAATTTCAAACACTGAAGCTTTCTTT
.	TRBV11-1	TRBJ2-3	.	CASSSKDRRPGTDTQYF	TGTGCCAGCAGCTCAAAAGATCGACGGCCAGGCACAGATACGCAGTATTTT
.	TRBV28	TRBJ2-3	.	CASSFRGSTDTQYF	TGTGCCAGCAGTTTCAGGGGAAGCACAGATACGCAGTATTTT
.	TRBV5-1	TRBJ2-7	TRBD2	CASSSAGSSYEQYF	TGCGCCAGCAGCTCAGCGGGGAGCTCCTACGAGCAGTACTTC
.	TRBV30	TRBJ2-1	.	CAWTGFNYNEQFF	TGTGCCTGGACAGGTTTTAATTACAATGAGCAGTTCTTC
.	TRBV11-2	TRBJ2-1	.	CASSLEIYNEQFF	TGTGCCAGCAGCTTGGAAATTTACAATGAGCAGTTCTTC
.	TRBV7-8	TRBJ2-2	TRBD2	CASSLSGTTNTGELFF	TGTGCCAGCAGCTTATCCGGGACTACGAACACCGGGGAGCTGTTTTTT
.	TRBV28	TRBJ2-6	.	CASSLPIPSGANVLTF	TGTGCCAGCAGTCTCCCAATCCCCTCTGGGGCCAACGTCCTGACTTTC
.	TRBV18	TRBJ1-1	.	CASSPVRGDMNTEAFF	TGTGCCAGCTCACCTGTCCGAGGGGACATGAACACTGAAGCTTTCTTT
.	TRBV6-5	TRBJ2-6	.	CASSTSPSGANVLTF	TGTGCCAGCAGCACGTCCCCCTCTGGGGCCAACGTCCTGACTTTC
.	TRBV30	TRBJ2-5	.	CAWSRENQETQYF	TGTGCCTGGAGTCGGGAGAACCAAGAGACCCAGTACTTC
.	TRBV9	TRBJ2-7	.	CASSVEGDPENEQYF	TGTGCCAGCAGCGTAGAAGGGGACCCTGAGAACGAGCAGTACTTC
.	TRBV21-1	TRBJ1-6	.	CASSKDGGAFSPLHF	TGTGCCAGCAGCAAAGACGGGGGGGCATTTTCACCCCTCCACTTT
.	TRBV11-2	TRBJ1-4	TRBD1	CASSNQGGSNEKLFF	TGTGCCAGCAGCAATCAAGGGGGCTCGAATGAAAAACTGTTTTTT
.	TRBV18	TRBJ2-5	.	CASSPTETRETQYF	TGTGCCAGCTCACCGACAGAGACTAGGGAGACCCAGTACTTC
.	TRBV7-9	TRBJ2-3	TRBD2	CASSPPGLASTDTQYF	TGTGCCAGCAGCCCTCCGGGACTAGCGAGCACAGATACGCAGTATTTT
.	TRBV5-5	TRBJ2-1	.	CASTKDANEQFF	TGTGCCAGCACCAAGGACGCTAATGAGCAGTTCTTC
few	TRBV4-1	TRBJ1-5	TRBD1	CASSQPGRDRNQPQHF	TGCGCCAGCAGCCAACCCGGGAGGGACAGAAATCAGCCCCAGCATTTT
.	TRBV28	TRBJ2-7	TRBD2	CASSGTSGGAFIYEQYF	TGTGCCAGCAGCGGGACTAGCGGGGGGGCTTTTATCTACGAGCAGTACTTC
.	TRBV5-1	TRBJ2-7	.	CASSLGAGASYEQYF	TGCGCCAGCAGCTTGGGTGCAGGGGCCTCCTACGAGCAGTACTTC
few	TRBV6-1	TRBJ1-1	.	CASSDPGQNTEAFF	TGTGCCAGCAGTGATCCGGGACAGAACACTGAAGCTTTCTTT
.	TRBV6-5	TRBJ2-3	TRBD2	CASIQRDTDTQYF	TGTGCCAGCATCCAGCGGGACACAGATACGCAGTATTTT
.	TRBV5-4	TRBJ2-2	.	CASSLGSTGELFF	TGTGCCAGCAGCTTGGGCAGCACCGGGGAGCTGTTTTTT
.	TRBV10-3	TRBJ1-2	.	CAISDLGGYTF	TGTGCCATCAGTGATTTGGGTGGCTACACCTTC
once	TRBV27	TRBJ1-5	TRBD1	CATGRGGTGDSNQPQHF	TGTGCCACCGGCCGCGGGGGGACAGGCGATAGCAATCAGCCCCAGCATTTT
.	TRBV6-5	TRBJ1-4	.	CASSRKSFNEKLFF	TGTGCCAGCAGCCGAAAGTCCTTTAATGAAAAACTGTTTTTT
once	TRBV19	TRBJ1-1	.	CASSVSRGRNTEAFF	TGTGCCAGTAGCGTTTCCCGGGGCAGGAACACTGAAGCTTTCTTT
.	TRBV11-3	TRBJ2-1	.	CASSLMGDEQFF	TGTGCCAGCAGCTTAATGGGCGATGAGCAGTTCTTC
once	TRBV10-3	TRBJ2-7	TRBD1	CAISEGQGYEQYF	TGTGCCATCAGTGAGGGACAGGGCTACGAGCAGTACTTC